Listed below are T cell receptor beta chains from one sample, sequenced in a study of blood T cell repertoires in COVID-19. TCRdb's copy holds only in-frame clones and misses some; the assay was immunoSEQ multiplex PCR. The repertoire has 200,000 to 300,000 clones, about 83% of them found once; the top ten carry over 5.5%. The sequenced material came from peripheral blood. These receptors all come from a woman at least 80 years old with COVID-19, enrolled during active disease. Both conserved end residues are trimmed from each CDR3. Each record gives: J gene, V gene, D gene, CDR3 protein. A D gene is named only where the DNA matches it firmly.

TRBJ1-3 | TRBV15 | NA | ATSLQGSGNTIY
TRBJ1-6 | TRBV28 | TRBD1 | ASRVPTGDNSPLH
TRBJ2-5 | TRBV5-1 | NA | ASSLSPGAQETQY
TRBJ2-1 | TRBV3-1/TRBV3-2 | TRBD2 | ASSLLLAGGLPYNEQF
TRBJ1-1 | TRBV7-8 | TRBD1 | ASSLFGQGSIGAF
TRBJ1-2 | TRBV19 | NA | ASSRDNSNPLYGYT
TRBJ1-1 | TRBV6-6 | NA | ASSYPTGTEAF
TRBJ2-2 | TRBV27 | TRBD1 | ASSLHIRQGVGTGELF
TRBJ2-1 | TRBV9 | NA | ASSLSNYNEQF
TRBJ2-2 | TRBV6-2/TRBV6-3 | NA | ASSLGVMNTGELF
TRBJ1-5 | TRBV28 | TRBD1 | ASRKGDRNQPQH
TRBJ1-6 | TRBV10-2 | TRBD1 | ASSEWGQGNSPLH
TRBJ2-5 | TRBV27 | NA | ASSPGLPGETQY
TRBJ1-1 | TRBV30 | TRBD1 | AWSTTGLGTEAF